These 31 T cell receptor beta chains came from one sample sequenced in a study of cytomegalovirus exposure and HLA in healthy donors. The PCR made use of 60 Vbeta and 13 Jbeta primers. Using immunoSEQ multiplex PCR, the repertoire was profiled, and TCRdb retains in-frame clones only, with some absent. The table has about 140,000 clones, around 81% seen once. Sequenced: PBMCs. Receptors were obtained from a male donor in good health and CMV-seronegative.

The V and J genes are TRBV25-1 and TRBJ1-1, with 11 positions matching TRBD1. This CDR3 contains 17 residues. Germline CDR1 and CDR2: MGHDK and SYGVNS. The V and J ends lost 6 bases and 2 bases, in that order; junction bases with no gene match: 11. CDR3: CASRELGTGGLNTEAFF. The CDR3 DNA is TGTGCCAGCAGGGAACTAGGGACAGGGGGATTAAACACTGAAGCTTTCTTT.

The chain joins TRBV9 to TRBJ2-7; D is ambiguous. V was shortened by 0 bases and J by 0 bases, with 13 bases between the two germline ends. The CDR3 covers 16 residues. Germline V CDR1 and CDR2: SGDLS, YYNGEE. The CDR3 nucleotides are TGTGCCAGCAGCGTAGCTGTGGGCCGAAGCTCCTACGAGCAGTACTTC. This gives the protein CASSVAVGRSSYEQYF. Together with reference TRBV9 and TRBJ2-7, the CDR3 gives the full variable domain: DSGVTQTPKHLITATGQRVTLRCSPRSGDLSVYWYQQSLDQGLQFLIQYYNGEERAKGNILERFSAQQFPDLHSELNLSSLELGDSALYFCASSVAVGRSSYEQYFGPGTRLTVT.

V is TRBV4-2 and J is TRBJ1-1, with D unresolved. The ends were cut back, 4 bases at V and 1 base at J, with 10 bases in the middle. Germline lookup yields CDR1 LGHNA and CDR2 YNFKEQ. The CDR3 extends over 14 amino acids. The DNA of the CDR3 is TGTGCCAGCAGCCCCCAAACAGCGAACACTGAAGCTTTCTTT. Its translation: CASSPQTANTEAFF.

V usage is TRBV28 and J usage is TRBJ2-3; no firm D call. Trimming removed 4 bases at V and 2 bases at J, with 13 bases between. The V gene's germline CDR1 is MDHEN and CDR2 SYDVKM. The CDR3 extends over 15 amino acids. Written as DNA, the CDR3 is TGTGCCAGCAGTTCGGCGGCCCTCAACACAGATACGCAGTATTTT. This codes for CASSSAALNTDTQYF.

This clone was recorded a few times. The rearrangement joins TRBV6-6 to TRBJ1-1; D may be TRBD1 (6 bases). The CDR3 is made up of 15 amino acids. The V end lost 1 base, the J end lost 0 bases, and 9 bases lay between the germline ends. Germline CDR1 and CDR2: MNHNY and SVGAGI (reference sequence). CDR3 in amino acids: CASSYWDTMNTEAFF. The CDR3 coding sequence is TGTGCCAGCAGTTACTGGGACACCATGAACACTGAAGCTTTCTTT.

The CDR3 spells CASSRQPSGNTIYF. The CDR3 DNA follows: TGTGCCAGCAGTAGACAGCCCTCTGGAAACACCATATATTTT. The J gene is TRBJ1-3, the V gene TRBV7-8, with D perhaps TRBD1 (5 bases). The CDR3 has 14 residues. Germline-derived CDR1 and CDR2 are SGHVS and FQNEAQ. The V end was cut by 6 bases, the J end by 0 bases, with 9 bases between.

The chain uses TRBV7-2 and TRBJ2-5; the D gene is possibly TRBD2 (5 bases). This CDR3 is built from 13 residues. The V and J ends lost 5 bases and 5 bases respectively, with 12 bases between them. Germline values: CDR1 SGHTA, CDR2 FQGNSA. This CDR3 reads CASSRGSGETQYF. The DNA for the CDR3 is TGTGCCAGCAGCCGAGGGTCAGGTGAGACCCAGTACTTC.

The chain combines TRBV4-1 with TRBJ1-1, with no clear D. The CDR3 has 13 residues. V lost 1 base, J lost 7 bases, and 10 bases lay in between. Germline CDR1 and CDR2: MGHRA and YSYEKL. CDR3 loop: CASSQAWQIEAFF. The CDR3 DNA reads TGCGCCAGCAGCCAAGCATGGCAGATTGAAGCTTTCTTT.

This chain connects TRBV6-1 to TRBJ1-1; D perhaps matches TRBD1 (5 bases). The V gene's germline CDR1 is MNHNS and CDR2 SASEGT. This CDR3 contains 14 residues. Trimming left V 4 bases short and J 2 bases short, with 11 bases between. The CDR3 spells CASSAGLINTEAFF. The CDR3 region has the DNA TGTGCCAGCAGTGCGGGACTGATAAACACTGAAGCTTTCTTT.

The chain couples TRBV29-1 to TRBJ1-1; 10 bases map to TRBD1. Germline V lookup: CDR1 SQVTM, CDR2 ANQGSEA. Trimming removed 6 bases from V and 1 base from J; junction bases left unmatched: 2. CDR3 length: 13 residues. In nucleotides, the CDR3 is TGCAGCGTGTGGGACAGGGGGAACACTGAAGCTTTCTTT. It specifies CSVWDRGNTEAFF.

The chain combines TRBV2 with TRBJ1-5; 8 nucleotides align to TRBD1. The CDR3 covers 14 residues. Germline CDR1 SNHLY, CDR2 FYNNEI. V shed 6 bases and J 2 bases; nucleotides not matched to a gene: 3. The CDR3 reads CASSDRGGNQPQHF. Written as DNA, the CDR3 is TGTGCCAGCAGCGACAGGGGAGGCAATCAGCCCCAGCATTTT.

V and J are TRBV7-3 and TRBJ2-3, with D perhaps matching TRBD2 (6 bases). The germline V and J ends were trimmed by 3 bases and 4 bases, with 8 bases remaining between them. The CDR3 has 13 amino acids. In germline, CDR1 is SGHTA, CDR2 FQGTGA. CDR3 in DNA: TGTGCCAGCAGCTTGGCGGGATCAGATACGCAGTATTTT. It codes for CASSLAGSDTQYF.

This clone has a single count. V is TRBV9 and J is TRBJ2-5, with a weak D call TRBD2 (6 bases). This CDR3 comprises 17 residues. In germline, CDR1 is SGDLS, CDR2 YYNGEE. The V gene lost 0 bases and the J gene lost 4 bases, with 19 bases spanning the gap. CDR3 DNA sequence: TGTGCCAGCAGCGTAGAGGGAGGCGGGTGGGCAGGAGAGACCCAGTACTTC. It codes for CASSVEGGGWAGETQYF.

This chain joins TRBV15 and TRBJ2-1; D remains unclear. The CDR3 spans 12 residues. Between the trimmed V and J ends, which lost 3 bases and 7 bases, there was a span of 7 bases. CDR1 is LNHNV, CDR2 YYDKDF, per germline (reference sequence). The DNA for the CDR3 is TGTGCCACCAGCAGTGGCGGAAATGAGCAGTTCTTC. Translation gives CATSSGGNEQFF.

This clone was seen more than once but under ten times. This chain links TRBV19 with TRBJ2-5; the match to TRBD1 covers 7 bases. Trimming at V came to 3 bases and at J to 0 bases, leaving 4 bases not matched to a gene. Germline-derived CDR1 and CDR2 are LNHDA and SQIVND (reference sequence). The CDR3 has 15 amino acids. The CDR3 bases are TGTGCCAGTAGTATTCCCGACAGGGACCAAGAGACCCAGTACTTC. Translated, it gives CASSIPDRDQETQYF.

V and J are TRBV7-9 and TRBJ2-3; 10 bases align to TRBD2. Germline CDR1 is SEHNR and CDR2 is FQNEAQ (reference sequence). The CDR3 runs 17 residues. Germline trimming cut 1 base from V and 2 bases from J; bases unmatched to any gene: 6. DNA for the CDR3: TGTGCCAGCAGCTTAGGAAAGGGGACTAGCGACACAGATACGCAGTATTTT. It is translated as CASSLGKGTSDTDTQYF.

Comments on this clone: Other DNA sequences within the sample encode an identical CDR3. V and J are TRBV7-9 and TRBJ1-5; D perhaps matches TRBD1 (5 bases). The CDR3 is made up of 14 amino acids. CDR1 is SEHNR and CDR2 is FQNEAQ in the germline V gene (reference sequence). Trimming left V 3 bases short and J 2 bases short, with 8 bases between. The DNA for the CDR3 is TGTGCCAGCAGCTTGGGGGGGGGCAATCAGCCCCAGCATTTT. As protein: CASSLGGGNQPQHF. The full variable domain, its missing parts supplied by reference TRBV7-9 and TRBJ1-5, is DTGVSQNPRHKITKRGQNVTFRCDPISEHNRLYWYRQTLGQGPEFLTYFQNEAQLEKSRLLSDRFSAERPKGSFSTLEIQRTEQGDSAMYLCASSLGGGNQPQHFGDGTRLSIL.

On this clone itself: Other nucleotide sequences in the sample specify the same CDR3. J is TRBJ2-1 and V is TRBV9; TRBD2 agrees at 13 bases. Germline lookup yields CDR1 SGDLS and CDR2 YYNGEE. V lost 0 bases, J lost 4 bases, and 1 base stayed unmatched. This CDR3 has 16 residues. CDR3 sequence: CASSVGTSGGYNEQFF. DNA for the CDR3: TGTGCCAGCAGCGTAGGGACTAGCGGGGGATACAATGAGCAGTTCTTC.

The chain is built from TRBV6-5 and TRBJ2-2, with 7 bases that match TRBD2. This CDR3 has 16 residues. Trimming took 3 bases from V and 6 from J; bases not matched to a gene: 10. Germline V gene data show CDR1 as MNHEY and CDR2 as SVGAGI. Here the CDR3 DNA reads TGTGCCAGCAGTTATTCCTGGCGGGAGAAGGCCGGGGAGCTGTTTTTT. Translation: CASSYSWREKAGELFF.

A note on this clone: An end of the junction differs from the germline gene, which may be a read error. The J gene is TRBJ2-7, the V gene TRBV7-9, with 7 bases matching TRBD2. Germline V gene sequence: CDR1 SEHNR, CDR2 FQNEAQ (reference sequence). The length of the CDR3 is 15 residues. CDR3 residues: CSSSFGSAGAVEQYF. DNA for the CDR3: TGTTCCAGCAGCTTTGGCTCTGCGGGAGCGGTCGAGCAGTACTTC.

The CDR3 bases are TGTGCCAGCAGCCGGGGTGGGAGAACAGATACGCAGTATTTT. Protein sequence: CASSRGGRTDTQYF. The chain carries TRBV5-8 and TRBJ2-3, with a weak D call TRBD2 (5 bases). The ends were cut back, 4 bases at V and 3 bases at J, with 12 bases in the middle. Germline-derived CDR1 and CDR2 are SGHTS and YDEGEE. The CDR3 runs 14 residues.

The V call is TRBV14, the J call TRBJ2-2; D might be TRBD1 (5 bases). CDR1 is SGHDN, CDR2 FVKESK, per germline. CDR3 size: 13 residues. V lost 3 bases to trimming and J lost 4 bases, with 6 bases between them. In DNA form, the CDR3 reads TGTGCCAGCAGCCATAGGGGCACCGGGGAGCTGTTTTTT. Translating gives CASSHRGTGELFF.

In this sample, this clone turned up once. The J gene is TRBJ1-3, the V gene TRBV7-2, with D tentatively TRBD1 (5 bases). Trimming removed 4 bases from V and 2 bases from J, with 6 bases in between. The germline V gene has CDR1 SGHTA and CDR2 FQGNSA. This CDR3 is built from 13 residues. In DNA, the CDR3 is TGTGCCAGCAGCTGGGGCGCTGGAAACACCATATATTTT. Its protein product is CASSWGAGNTIYF.

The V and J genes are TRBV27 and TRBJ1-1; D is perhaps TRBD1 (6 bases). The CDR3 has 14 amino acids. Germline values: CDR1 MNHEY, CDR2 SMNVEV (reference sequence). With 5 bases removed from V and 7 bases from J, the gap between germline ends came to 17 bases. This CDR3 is CASSGWRTADEAFF. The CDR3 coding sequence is TGTGCCAGCAGTGGGTGGAGGACAGCGGATGAAGCTTTCTTT.

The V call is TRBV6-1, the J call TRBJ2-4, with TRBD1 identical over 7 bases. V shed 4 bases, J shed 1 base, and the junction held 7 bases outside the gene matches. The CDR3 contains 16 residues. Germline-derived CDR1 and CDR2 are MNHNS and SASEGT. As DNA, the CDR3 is TGTGCCAGCAGTGGAGACAGGGTAGTGGCCAAAAACATTCAGTACTTC. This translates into CASSGDRVVAKNIQYF.

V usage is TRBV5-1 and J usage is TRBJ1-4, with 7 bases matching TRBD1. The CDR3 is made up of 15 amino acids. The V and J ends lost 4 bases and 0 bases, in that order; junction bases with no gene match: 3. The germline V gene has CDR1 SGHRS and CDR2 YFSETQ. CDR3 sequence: CASSPDRATNEKLFF. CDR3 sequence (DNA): TGCGCCAGCAGCCCCGACAGGGCAACTAATGAAAAACTGTTTTTT.

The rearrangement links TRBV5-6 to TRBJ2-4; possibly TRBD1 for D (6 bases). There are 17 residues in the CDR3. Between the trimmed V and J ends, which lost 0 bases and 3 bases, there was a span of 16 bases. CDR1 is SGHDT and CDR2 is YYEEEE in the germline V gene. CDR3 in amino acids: CASSLVGHFQSKNIQYF. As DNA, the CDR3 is TGTGCCAGCAGCTTGGTGGGACACTTCCAAAGCAAAAACATTCAGTACTTC.

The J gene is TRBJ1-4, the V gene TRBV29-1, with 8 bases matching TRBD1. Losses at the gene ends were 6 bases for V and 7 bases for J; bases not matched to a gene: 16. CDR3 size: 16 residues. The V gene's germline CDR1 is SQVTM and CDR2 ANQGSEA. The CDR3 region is CSVLGSQGATGEKLFF. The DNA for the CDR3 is TGCAGCGTCCTAGGTAGTCAGGGGGCAACCGGTGAAAAACTGTTTTTT.

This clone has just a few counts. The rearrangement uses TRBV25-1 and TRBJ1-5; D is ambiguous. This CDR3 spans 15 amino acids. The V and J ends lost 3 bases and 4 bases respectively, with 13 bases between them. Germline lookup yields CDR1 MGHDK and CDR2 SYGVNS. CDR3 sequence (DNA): TGTGCCAGCAGTGACGGGCTGGGCGGGAATCAGCCCCAGCATTTT. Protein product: CASSDGLGGNQPQHF.

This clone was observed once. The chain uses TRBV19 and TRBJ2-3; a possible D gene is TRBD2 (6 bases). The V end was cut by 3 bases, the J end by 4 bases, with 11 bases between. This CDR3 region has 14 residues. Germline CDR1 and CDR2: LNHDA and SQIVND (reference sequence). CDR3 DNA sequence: TGTGCCAGTAGTATGGGGGGAGTTGCAGATACGCAGTATTTT. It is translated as CASSMGGVADTQYF.

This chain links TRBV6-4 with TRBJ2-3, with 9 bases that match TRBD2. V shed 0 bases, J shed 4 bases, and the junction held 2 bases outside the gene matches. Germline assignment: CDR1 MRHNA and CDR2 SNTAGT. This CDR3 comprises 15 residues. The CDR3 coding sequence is TGTGCCAGCAGTGACTCGCGGGGGGGTGCAGATACGCAGTATTTT. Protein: CASSDSRGGADTQYF.